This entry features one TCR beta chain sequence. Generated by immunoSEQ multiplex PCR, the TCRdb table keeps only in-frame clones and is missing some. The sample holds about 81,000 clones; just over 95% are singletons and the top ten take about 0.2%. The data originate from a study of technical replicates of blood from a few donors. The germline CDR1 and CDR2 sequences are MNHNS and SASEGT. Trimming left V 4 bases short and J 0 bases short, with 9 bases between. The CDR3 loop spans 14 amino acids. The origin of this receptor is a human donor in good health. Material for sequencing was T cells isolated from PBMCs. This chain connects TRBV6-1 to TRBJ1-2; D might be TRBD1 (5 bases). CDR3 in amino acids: CASSAGYSNYGYTF. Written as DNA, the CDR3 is TGTGCCAGCAGTGCAGGGTATTCTAACTATGGCTACACCTTC.